Listed below are T cell receptor beta chains from one sample, sequenced in a study of blood T cell repertoires in COVID-19. TCRdb's copy holds only in-frame clones and misses some; the assay was immunoSEQ multiplex PCR. The data show about 250,000 clones, approximately 85% seen once. The specimen sequenced was PBMCs or T cells enriched from blood (not recorded which). The receptors shown here come from a woman younger than 45 who had recovered from COVID-19. Each CDR3 is given with its conserved first and last residue. Fields, in order: clone size, D gene, J gene, V gene, CDR3 protein, CDR3 DNA. The D gene is left open where the match is weak. A clone size is listed for some rows: how often the clone was seen (once, few, many), or a class if it is expanded.

clone size: -; D gene: -; J gene: TRBJ2-1; V gene: TRBV2; CDR3 protein: CASRRDRDISYNEQFF; CDR3 DNA: TGTGCCAGCAGGAGAGACCGGGACATCTCCTACAATGAGCAGTTCTTC
clone size: -; D gene: -; J gene: TRBJ2-7; V gene: TRBV21-1; CDR3 protein: CASSKLGQVYEQYF; CDR3 DNA: TGTGCCAGCAGCAAGCTGGGACAAGTCTACGAGCAGTACTTC
clone size: -; D gene: TRBD1; J gene: TRBJ1-4; V gene: TRBV7-8; CDR3 protein: CASSIRRQGNEKLFF; CDR3 DNA: TGTGCCAGCAGTATACGGCGACAGGGGAATGAAAAACTGTTTTTT
clone size: -; D gene: TRBD1; J gene: TRBJ1-3; V gene: TRBV7-2; CDR3 protein: CASSLDRATNTIYF; CDR3 DNA: TGTGCCAGCAGCTTGGACAGGGCGACAAACACCATATATTTT
clone size: -; D gene: -; J gene: TRBJ2-3; V gene: TRBV10-1; CDR3 protein: CASWGRGYRRADTQYF; CDR3 DNA: TGCGCCAGCTGGGGGCGCGGCTACAGGCGGGCAGATACGCAGTATTTT
clone size: -; D gene: TRBD1; J gene: TRBJ1-1; V gene: TRBV7-8; CDR3 protein: CASSLTRTGLNTEAFF; CDR3 DNA: TGTGCTAGCAGCTTAACCCGGACAGGGTTGAACACTGAAGCTTTCTTT
clone size: -; D gene: -; J gene: TRBJ2-1; V gene: TRBV19; CDR3 protein: CASNGRNEQFF; CDR3 DNA: TGTGCCAGTAATGGGAGGAATGAGCAGTTCTTC
clone size: -; D gene: TRBD1; J gene: TRBJ2-7; V gene: TRBV2; CDR3 protein: CASRDRVSSYEQYF; CDR3 DNA: TGTGCCAGCAGGGACAGGGTCTCCTCCTACGAGCAGTACTTC
clone size: -; D gene: TRBD2; J gene: TRBJ2-7; V gene: TRBV27; CDR3 protein: CASSAGGPYEQYF; CDR3 DNA: TGTGCCTCATCTGCGGGGGGCCCCTACGAGCAGTACTTC
clone size: few; D gene: TRBD2; J gene: TRBJ2-1; V gene: TRBV4-2; CDR3 protein: CASSQDLELAAYNEQFF; CDR3 DNA: TGTGCCAGCAGCCAAGATCTGGAACTAGCGGCCTACAATGAGCAGTTCTTC
clone size: -; D gene: -; J gene: TRBJ1-1; V gene: TRBV5-1; CDR3 protein: CASSMTENTEAFF; CDR3 DNA: TGCGCCAGCAGCATGACAGAGAACACTGAAGCTTTCTTT
clone size: -; D gene: -; J gene: TRBJ1-3; V gene: TRBV6-1; CDR3 protein: CASSERDRGNTIYF; CDR3 DNA: TGTGCCAGCAGTGAGCGAGATCGTGGAAACACCATATATTTT